The source of this T cell receptor (beta chain) is a study of T cells in Graves' hyperthyroidism and ophthalmopathy. Across the study: At the time of initial diagnosis and before any treatment, peripheral blood was collected.

This clonotype came up many times. V was cut by 7 bases and J by 0 bases, with 10 bases left in between. The CDR3 consists of 14 residues. Looked up from germline, CDR1 is SNHLY and CDR2 is FYNNEI. The investigators amplified TCR beta CDR3 regions from RNA transcripts. The TCR CDR3 was amplified in a first-round RT-PCR using the HTBI primer set. TCRdb fed the multiplex PCR reads into MiXCR, producing one record per CDR3 protein. The sample contains fewer than 750,000 distinct CDR3 sequences, roughly 15% of which appear only once. The sample comprised blood. This TCR was sampled from a woman in her thirties or forties with Graves' ophthalmopathy. The J gene is TRBJ1-5, the V gene TRBV2; D gene ambiguous. Here the CDR3 DNA reads TGTGCCAGCACACAAGAATATAGCAATCAGCCCCAGCATTTT. Amino acids: CASTQEYSNQPQHF.